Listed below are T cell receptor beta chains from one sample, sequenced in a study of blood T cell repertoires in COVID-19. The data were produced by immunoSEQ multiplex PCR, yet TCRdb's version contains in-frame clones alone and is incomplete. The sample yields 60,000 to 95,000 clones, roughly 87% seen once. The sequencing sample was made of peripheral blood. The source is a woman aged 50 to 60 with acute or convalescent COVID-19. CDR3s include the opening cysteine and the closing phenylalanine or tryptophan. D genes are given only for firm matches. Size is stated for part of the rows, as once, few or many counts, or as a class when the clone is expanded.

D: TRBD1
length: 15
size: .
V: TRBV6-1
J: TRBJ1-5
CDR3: CASSQVGQGLQPQHF
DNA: TGTGCCAGCAGTCAGGTGGGACAGGGCCTTCAGCCCCAGCATTTT

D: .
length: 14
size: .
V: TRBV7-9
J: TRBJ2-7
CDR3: CASSLTGGTYEQYF
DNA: TGTGCCAGCAGCTTAACGGGCGGGACCTACGAGCAGTACTTC

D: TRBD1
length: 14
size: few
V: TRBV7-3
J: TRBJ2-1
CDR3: CASSPGTGGGEQFF
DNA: TGTGCCAGCAGCCCCGGGACAGGGGGCGGTGAGCAGTTCTTC

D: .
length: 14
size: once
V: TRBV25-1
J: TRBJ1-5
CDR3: CASSTGGSNQPQHF
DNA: TGTGCCAGCAGTACTGGGGGGAGCAATCAGCCCCAGCATTTT

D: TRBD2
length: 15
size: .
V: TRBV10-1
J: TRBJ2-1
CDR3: CASRVAGQSYNEQFF
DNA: TGCGCCAGCAGGGTAGCGGGGCAATCCTACAATGAGCAGTTCTTC

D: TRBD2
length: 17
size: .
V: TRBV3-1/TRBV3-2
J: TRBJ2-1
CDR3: CASSQEVTSGSKNEQFF
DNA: TGTGCCAGCAGCCAAGAAGTGACTAGCGGGAGTAAGAATGAGCAGTTCTTC

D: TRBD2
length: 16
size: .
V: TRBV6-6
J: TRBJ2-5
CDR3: CASSYGRGALQETQYF
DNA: TGTGCCAGCAGTTACGGGCGGGGGGCCCTCCAAGAGACCCAGTACTTC

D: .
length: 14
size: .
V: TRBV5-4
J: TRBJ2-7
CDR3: CASSFWAGTYEQYF
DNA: TGTGCCAGCAGCTTTTGGGCAGGGACCTACGAGCAGTACTTC

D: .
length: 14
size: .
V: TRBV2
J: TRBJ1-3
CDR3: CASRPTASGNTIYF
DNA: TGTGCCAGCAGACCGACAGCCTCTGGAAACACCATATATTTT

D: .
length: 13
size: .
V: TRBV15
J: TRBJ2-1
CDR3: CATSLGLRDEQFF
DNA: TGTGCCACCAGCCTTGGACTGAGGGATGAGCAGTTCTTC

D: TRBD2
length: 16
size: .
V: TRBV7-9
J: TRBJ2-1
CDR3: CASSLELAVLDNEQFF
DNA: TGTGCCAGCAGCTTAGAACTAGCGGTTCTGGACAATGAGCAGTTCTTC

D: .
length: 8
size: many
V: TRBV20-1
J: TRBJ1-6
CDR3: CSLSPLHF
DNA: TGCTCCCTATCACCCCTCCACTTT

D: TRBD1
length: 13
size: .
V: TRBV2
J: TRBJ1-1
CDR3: CASLTGVSTEAFF
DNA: TGTGCCAGTTTGACAGGGGTGAGCACTGAAGCTTTCTTT

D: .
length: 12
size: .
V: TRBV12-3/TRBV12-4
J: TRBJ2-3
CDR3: CASNQDYHTQYF
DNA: TGTGCCAGCAACCAAGACTACCATACGCAGTATTTT

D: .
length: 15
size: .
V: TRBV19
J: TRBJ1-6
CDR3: CATNPRAKGDSPLHF
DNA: TGTGCCACGAATCCCAGGGCGAAAGGGGATTCACCCCTCCACTTT

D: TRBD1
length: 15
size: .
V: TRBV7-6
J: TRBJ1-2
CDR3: CASSKGQGGIYGYTF
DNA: TGTGCCAGCAGCAAAGGACAGGGGGGGATCTATGGCTACACCTTC

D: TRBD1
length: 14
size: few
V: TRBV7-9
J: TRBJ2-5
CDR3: CASSLTGDQETQYF
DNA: TGTGCCAGCAGCCTCACAGGGGATCAAGAGACCCAGTACTTC

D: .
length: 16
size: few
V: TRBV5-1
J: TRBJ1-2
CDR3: CASKTLTDRANYGYTF
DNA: TGCGCCAGCAAGACACTTACGGACAGAGCTAACTATGGCTACACCTTC

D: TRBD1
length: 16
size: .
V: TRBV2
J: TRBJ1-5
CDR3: CASSRDRGLGNQPQHF
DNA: TGTGCCAGCAGTCGGGACAGGGGGCTGGGTAATCAGCCCCAGCATTTT

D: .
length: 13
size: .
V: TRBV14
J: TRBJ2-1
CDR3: CASSLSSYNEQFF
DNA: TGTGCCAGCAGCCTCTCTAGTTACAATGAGCAGTTCTTC

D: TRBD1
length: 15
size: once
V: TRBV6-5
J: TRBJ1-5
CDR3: CASRTMQGVDQPQHF
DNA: TGTGCCAGCAGGACGATGCAGGGGGTAGATCAGCCCCAGCATTTT

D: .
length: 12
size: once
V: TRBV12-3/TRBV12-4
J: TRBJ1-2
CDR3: CASSLQGYGYTF
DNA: TGTGCCAGCAGTCTACAGGGTTATGGCTACACCTTC

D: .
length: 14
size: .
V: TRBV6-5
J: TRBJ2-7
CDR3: CASTISQRSYEQYF
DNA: TGTGCCAGCACTATAAGCCAGCGAAGCTACGAGCAGTACTTC

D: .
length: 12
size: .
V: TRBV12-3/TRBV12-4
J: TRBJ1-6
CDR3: CASSFPNSPLHF
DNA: TGTGCCAGCAGTTTTCCAAATTCACCCCTCCACTTT

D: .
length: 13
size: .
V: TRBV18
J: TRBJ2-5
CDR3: CASSPVEWETQYF
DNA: TGTGCCAGCTCACCGGTGGAGTGGGAGACCCAGTACTTC

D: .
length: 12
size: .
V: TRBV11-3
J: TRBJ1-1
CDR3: CASSLQGNEAFF
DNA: TGTGCCAGCAGCCTCCAGGGGAACGAAGCTTTCTTT

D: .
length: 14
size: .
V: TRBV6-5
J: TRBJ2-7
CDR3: CASRPGATPYEQYF
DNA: TGTGCCAGCAGACCAGGGGCGACGCCCTACGAGCAGTACTTC

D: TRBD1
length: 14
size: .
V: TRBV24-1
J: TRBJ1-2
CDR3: CATRGPGQDYGYTF
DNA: TGTGCCACCAGAGGACCGGGACAGGACTATGGCTACACCTTC

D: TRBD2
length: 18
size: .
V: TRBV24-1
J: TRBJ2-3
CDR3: CATSDPNGTSGSTDTQYF
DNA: TGTGCCACCAGTGATCCAAACGGGACTAGCGGAAGCACAGATACGCAGTATTTT

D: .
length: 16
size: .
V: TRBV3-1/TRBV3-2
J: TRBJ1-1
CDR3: CASSPGSMRWNTEAFF
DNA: TGTGCCAGCAGCCCGGGGTCAATGAGGTGGAACACTGAAGCTTTCTTT

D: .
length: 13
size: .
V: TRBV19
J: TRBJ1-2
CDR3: CASSIGGAYGYTF
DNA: TGTGCCAGTAGTATAGGCGGAGCATATGGCTACACCTTC

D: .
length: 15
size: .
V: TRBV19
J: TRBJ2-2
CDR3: CASRSIGANTGELFF
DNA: TGTGCCAGTAGAAGTATAGGAGCGAACACCGGGGAGCTGTTTTTT

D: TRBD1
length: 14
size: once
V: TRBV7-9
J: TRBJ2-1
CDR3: CASSPGQGGNEQFF
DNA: TGTGCCAGCAGTCCGGGACAGGGGGGAAATGAGCAGTTCTTC

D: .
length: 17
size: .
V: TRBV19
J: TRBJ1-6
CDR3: CASSTTSGKAYNSPLHF
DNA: TGTGCCAGTAGTACGACGTCGGGGAAGGCGTATAATTCACCCCTCCACTTT